This entry describes one T cell receptor beta chain. The sample originates from a study of cytomegalovirus exposure and HLA in healthy donors. Use of 60 Vbeta and 13 Jbeta primers characterized the PCR. The repertoire was sequenced with immunoSEQ multiplex PCR; TCRdb's copy has only in-frame clones and lacks some. Across 130,000 or so clones, the top ten clones capture about 1.5% of the sample. Germline CDR1 is SGHKS and CDR2 is YYEKEE (reference sequence). The CDR3 sequence is 15 residues long. The germline V and J ends were trimmed by 1 base and 2 bases, with 12 bases remaining between them. The receptor comes from a woman aged 40 to 55 in good health and CMV-seropositive. The rearrangement links TRBV5-5 to TRBJ1-2; a possible D gene is TRBD1 (5 bases). Sequenced sample: PBMCs. Written as DNA, the CDR3 is TGTGCCAGCAGCTTGAGTGGGGCAGCGAACTATGGCTACACCTTC. Protein sequence: CASSLSGAANYGYTF.